This T cell receptor beta chain was identified in a study of cytomegalovirus exposure and HLA in healthy donors. Whole-study findings and limits: Later analysis demonstrated an association between a missense DCLRE1C variant and TCR beta V- and J-gene trimming.

With 60 Vbeta and 13 Jbeta primers, the PCR was carried out. Sequencing used immunoSEQ multiplex PCR; TCRdb keeps in-frame clones, though not all of them. This sample carries a few hundred thousand clones, more than 80% of them seen once, and the ten largest clones take about 3%. As for this clone: Antigen specificity is unknown.

This CDR3 has 15 amino acids. The J segment lost 8 bases and the V segment lost 9 bases, leaving 18 bases of the junction unmatched. The germline V gene encodes CDR1 LNHDA and CDR2 SQIVND (reference sequence). The rearrangement uses TRBV19 and TRBJ1-2, with TRBD1 matching over 7 bases. The TCR comes from a man between 25 and 39 years old in good health and CMV-seronegative. Material for sequencing was PBMCs. CDR3 residues: CASIDRDRLPGGYTF. The CDR3, as DNA: TGTGCCAGCATTGACAGGGACCGCCTTCCGGGAGGCTACACCTTC.